The clone carrying this T cell receptor (beta chain) was counted at least ten times. The antigen remains unidentified. This sample stems from a study of T cells after posttransplantation cyclophosphamide. This table comes from immunoSEQ multiplex PCR, and its TCRdb copy is limited to in-frame clones, with some not included. The sample includes around 34,000 clones, none of them occurring once. This CDR3 contains 14 residues. V lost 7 bases, J lost 1 base, and 7 bases stayed unmatched. Germline-derived CDR1 and CDR2 are SGHRS and YFSETQ. General study findings and limits: Donor-recipient repertoire similarity was low at 1-2 months, rising over year one. After PTCy, TRB diversity resembled that of CNI/methotrexate controls. Tissue-infiltrating T cells from skin or gut overlapped little with blood T cells.

The source is a man aged 45-65 years in good health, CMV-negative, and a related stem cell transplant donor. This chain joins TRBV5-1 and TRBJ1-1; TRBD1 aligns across 7 bases. The specimen sequenced was PBMCs. The CDR3 sequence is CASDAGQPNTEAFF. The CDR3 DNA reads as TGCGCCAGCGATGCGGGACAGCCGAACACTGAAGCTTTCTTT.